Given below is one T cell receptor beta chain in context. These data come from a study of blood T cell repertoires in COVID-19. Germline CDR1 MDHEN, CDR2 SYDVKM. This CDR3 is built from 16 residues. Trimming removed 2 bases from V and 0 bases from J, with 11 bases in between. Profiled with immunoSEQ multiplex PCR; TCRdb holds only in-frame clones, not every one. The table has 150,000 to 200,000 clones, around 81% seen once. The genes are TRBV28 and TRBJ1-5; D ambiguous. This sequence was found in a man aged 55-75 years with COVID-19, enrolled during active disease. Sequenced material: peripheral blood. This CDR3 reads CASSLPVFLSNQPQHF. In DNA form, the CDR3 reads TGTGCCAGCAGTTTACCCGTCTTCCTTAGCAATCAGCCCCAGCATTTT.